The entry below gives a single T cell receptor beta chain sequence along with its context. Trimming stripped 5 bases from V and 5 bases from J, with 9 bases between. CDR3 length: 12 residues. Sequencing used immunoSEQ multiplex PCR; TCRdb keeps in-frame clones, though not all of them. The sample lists about 120,000 clones, about nine tenths occurring once. This entry comes from a study of control samples from healthy donors and cancer patients. This chain links TRBV12-3 or TRBV12-4 with TRBJ1-2, with a possible D match to TRBD1 (6 bases). The sequence was obtained from a man aged 35-49 years in good health. The sequenced material came from blood. Written as DNA, the CDR3 is TGTGCCAGCAGTACCGGACAGTATGGCTACACCTTC. This sequence encodes CASSTGQYGYTF.